These T cell receptor beta chains were read from a single sample in a study of blood T cells in healthy people across ages. TCRdb itself ran the 5' RACE reads through MiXCR, one entry per CDR3 protein. The profile shows under 2 million distinct CDR3 sequences, about 31% of them singletons. Sequencing was done on a sample of blood. The receptors originated from a young woman in good health. Both conserved end residues are part of each CDR3. The D gene is left open where the match is weak. Clone size appears in some rows only: once, few, many, or a class for an expanded clone.

TRBJ2-3 few - TRBV10-3 TGTGCCATCAGTGAGGGAGGCCCCACAGATACGCAGTATTTT CAISEGGPTDTQYF
TRBJ2-5 - - TRBV15 TGTGCCACCAGCAGAGGGGCACCCCTAAAGCCGGCGCAAGAGACCCAGTACTTC CATSRGAPLKPAQETQYF
TRBJ2-1 few TRBD2 TRBV4-2 TGTGCCAGCAGCCCCAATAGCGGGGGCCCCTACAATGAGCAGTTCTTC CASSPNSGGPYNEQFF
TRBJ1-2 once - TRBV10-3 TGTGCCACCTCGACAGCAGCTAACTATGGCTACACCTTC CATSTAANYGYTF
TRBJ2-1 few - TRBV5-8 TGTGCCAGCAGCTTGGGTGGACTGGAGATGGGAATACCCTACAATGAGCAGTTCTTC CASSLGGLEMGIPYNEQFF
TRBJ2-4 - - TRBV4-1 TGCGCCAGCAGCCAGGGGGATGTGTCTCAGCAGTACTTC CASSQGDVSQQYF
TRBJ2-5 - TRBD2 TRBV28 TGTGCCAGCAGTTTCCTCAGCCTAGCGGGAGGCGGAGAGACCCAGTACTTC CASSFLSLAGGGETQYF
TRBJ1-2 - - TRBV13 TGTGCCAGCAGCTTACTGGGGCGGGGAGGCTACACCTTC CASSLLGRGGYTF
TRBJ2-1 few - TRBV4-1 TGCGCCAGCAGCCAAGATGACAGAGGCTCCTACAATGAGCAGTTCTTC CASSQDDRGSYNEQFF
TRBJ2-7 - TRBD1 TRBV12-3/TRBV12-4 TGTGCCACCGGCGGGACAGGGGGCTCCGAGCAGTACTTC CATGGTGGSEQYF
TRBJ2-3 - TRBD2 TRBV27 TGTGCCAGCACTAGGGTAGCGGGAGTCACAGATACGCAGTATTTT CASTRVAGVTDTQYF
TRBJ2-5 - TRBD2 TRBV3-1 TGTGCCAGCAGCCAATTACTAGCGGGGGCCTTATACCAAGAGACCCAGTACTTC CASSQLLAGALYQETQYF
TRBJ1-5 - - TRBV7-8 TGTGCCAGCAGCTTAAGGGCGAGGGGGAAGGGAAATCAGCCCCAGCATTTT CASSLRARGKGNQPQHF
TRBJ2-7 many - TRBV7-9 TGTGCCAGCAGCCCTATCCCAACTGCCACCTACGAGCAGTACTTC CASSPIPTATYEQYF
TRBJ1-1 - TRBD1 TRBV29-1 TGCAGCGTTTTAGTTCAGGGGGACACTGAAGCTTTCTTT CSVLVQGDTEAFF
TRBJ2-2 - - TRBV5-1 TGCGTCAGCAGCTTGTCCAGTAAGAACACCGGGGAGCTGTTTTTT CVSSLSSKNTGELFF
TRBJ2-2 - TRBD2 TRBV7-3 TGTGCCAGCAGCTTTCACGGCGGGGGAAACACCGGGGAGCTGTTTTTT CASSFHGGGNTGELFF
TRBJ1-2 few - TRBV25-1 TGTGCCAGCAGTTCTTTGACAGACCACTATGGCTACACCTTC CASSSLTDHYGYTF
TRBJ2-5 many TRBD2 TRBV7-2 TGTGCCAGCAGCTCACGACTAGCGGGCCAAGAGACCCAGTACTTC CASSSRLAGQETQYF
TRBJ2-7 few - TRBV20-1 TGCAGTGCTAGACACGGACAGAGCTCCTACGAGCAGTACTTC CSARHGQSSYEQYF
TRBJ1-1 - TRBD1 TRBV12-3/TRBV12-4 TGTGCCAGCACCAGGACAGGGGCGGGCACTGAAGCTTTCTTT CASTRTGAGTEAFF
TRBJ2-5 many TRBD1 TRBV11-1 TGTGCCAGCAGCCCCCCGACAGGGGCCCAAGAGACCCAGTACTTC CASSPPTGAQETQYF
TRBJ2-4 - TRBD1 TRBV20-1 TGCAGTGCTAGCGGACAGGGGGCCACCAAAAACATTCAGTACTTC CSASGQGATKNIQYF
TRBJ2-3 - - TRBV20-1 TGCAGTGCCGTAAGCGCCGGGGACAAGAGTAAGCGCAGCACAGATACGCAGTATTTT CSAVSAGDKSKRSTDTQYF
TRBJ2-5 - TRBD2 TRBV28 TGTGCCACCGATCGCGGGAGTTGGGAGACCCAGTACTTC CATDRGSWETQYF
TRBJ2-7 few - TRBV20-1 TGCATAGCAGAACCAGAGTTTAGCTCCTACGGGCAGTACTTC CIAEPEFSSYGQYF
TRBJ1-1 few TRBD1 TRBV20-1 TGCAGTGCGACAGGGGCACGGAACACTGAAGCTTTCTTT CSATGARNTEAFF
TRBJ2-5 few - TRBV15 TGTGCCACCAGCAGAGATCGGGGTGCAGAGACCCAGTACTTC CATSRDRGAETQYF
TRBJ1-4 - - TRBV4-1 TGCGCCAGCAGCCAAATCTTCAGGGAAAAACTGTTTTTT CASSQIFREKLFF
TRBJ1-6 - - TRBV5-1 TGCGCCAGCAGCTTGAACGGGCTGGTGTCACCCCTCCACTTT CASSLNGLVSPLHF
TRBJ1-5 few - TRBV12-3/TRBV12-4 TGTGCCAGCAGTTTAATCGGGGGAGCGGGTCAGCCCCAGCATTTT CASSLIGGAGQPQHF
TRBJ1-5 few TRBD1 TRBV18 TGTGCCAGCTCCCCAAAGGGACAGGGAGGTGGTTTTGGCAATCAGCCCCAGCATTTT CASSPKGQGGGFGNQPQHF
TRBJ2-5 few TRBD2 TRBV28 TGTGCCAGCAGCCGAGATACTAGCGCCCAAGAGACCCAGTACTTC CASSRDTSAQETQYF
TRBJ1-2 few - TRBV7-3 TGTGCCAGCAGCGAGGGGGTTTATGCGGGTGGCTACACCTTC CASSEGVYAGGYTF
TRBJ1-4 few - TRBV2 TGTGCCAGAGGTGCCTACAACGGGAAAAAACTGTTTTTT CARGAYNGKKLFF
TRBJ1-5 - - TRBV20-1 TGCAGTGCTAGAGGGGACCCGTCAAGTCAGCCCCAGCATTTT CSARGDPSSQPQHF
TRBJ2-5 - - TRBV11-2 TGTGCCAGCAGCTTTCGGGCTGGCCAGGAGACCCAGTACTTC CASSFRAGQETQYF
TRBJ2-1 - TRBD1 TRBV20-1 TGCAGTGCCCGCGCTCCGGGACAGGGATACAATGAGCAGTTCTTC CSARAPGQGYNEQFF
TRBJ1-1 - - TRBV12-3/TRBV12-4 TGTGCCAGCAGTTTTGTCTCGCGAGGGATGAACACTGAAGCTTTCTTT CASSFVSRGMNTEAFF
TRBJ2-5 few - TRBV6-1 TGTGCCAGCATCGGAGGGGATGCCATAGAGACCCAGTACTTC CASIGGDAIETQYF
TRBJ2-2 few - TRBV20-1 TGCAGTGCTAGAGATATCCTCCGCGGCGCGAACACCGGGGAGCTGTTTTTT CSARDILRGANTGELFF
TRBJ2-5 few - TRBV15 TGTGCCACCAGCAGAGAGGGAGGTGGTCAAGAGACCCAGTACTTC CATSREGGGQETQYF
TRBJ1-1 few - TRBV27 TGTGCCAGCAATAATGGGGCCGCCACTGAAGCTTTCTTT CASNNGAATEAFF
TRBJ2-7 - TRBD2 TRBV20-1 TGCAGTGCTAGACTAGCGGGGGGTTGGTCCGGCGAGCAGTACTTC CSARLAGGWSGEQYF
TRBJ2-5 few TRBD1 TRBV4-1 TGCGCCAGCAGCCAAGAGATCAAGTTGGGGACAGGGGTAGGGGAGACCCAGTACTTC CASSQEIKLGTGVGETQYF
TRBJ2-7 - - TRBV15 TGTGCCACCAGCAGAGAAGCCCTCCACAATGAGCAGTACTTC CATSREALHNEQYF
TRBJ1-5 - TRBD1 TRBV6-1 TGTGCCAGCAGTGAAACAGGGGGCTATAGCAATCAGCCCCAGCATTTT CASSETGGYSNQPQHF